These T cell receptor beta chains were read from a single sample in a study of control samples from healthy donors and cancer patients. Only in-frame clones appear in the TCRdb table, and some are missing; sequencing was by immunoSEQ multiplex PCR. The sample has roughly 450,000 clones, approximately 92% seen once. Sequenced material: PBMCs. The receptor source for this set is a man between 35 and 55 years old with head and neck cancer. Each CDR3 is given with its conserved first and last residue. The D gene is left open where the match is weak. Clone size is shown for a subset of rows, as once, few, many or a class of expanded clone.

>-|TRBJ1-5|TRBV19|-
TGTGCCAGTAGCTTCGGGTCGCAGCCCCAGCATTTT
CASSFGSQPQHF
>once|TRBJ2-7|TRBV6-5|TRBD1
TGTGCCACTACGACAGGGAGCTCCTACGAGCAGTACTTC
CATTTGSSYEQYF
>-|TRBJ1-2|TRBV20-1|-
TGCAGTGCTAGAGAGGGCTACACCTTC
CSAREGYTF
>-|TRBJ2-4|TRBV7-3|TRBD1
TGTGCCAGCAGCCCGGACAGGTCGGGCATTCAGTACTTC
CASSPDRSGIQYF
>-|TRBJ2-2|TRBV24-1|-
TGTGCCACCAGTGGTACCCCCGGGGCTAACACCGGGGAGCTGTTTTTT
CATSGTPGANTGELFF
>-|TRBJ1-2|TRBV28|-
TGTGCCAGCACCCGGGGGGGGCTCGGCTATGGCTACACCTTC
CASTRGGLGYGYTF
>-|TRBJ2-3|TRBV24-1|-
TGTGCCACCAGTGATTTGCTCGACAGGGGAGGGAGCACAGATACGCAGTATTTT
CATSDLLDRGGSTDTQYF
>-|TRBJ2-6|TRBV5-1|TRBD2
TGCGCCAGCAGCAGAGGACTAGCGGGGGGCTCTGGGGCCAACGTCCTGACTTTC
CASSRGLAGGSGANVLTF
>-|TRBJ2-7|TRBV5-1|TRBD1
TGCGCCAGCAGCCCCGGACAGGGGAATAACCACGAGCAGTACTTC
CASSPGQGNNHEQYF
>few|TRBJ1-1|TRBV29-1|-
TGCAGCGCCCGGCCCACTGAAGCTTTCTTT
CSARPTEAFF
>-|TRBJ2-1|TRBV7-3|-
TGTGCCAGCAGCTTAGATGTGGGACCCACCACGAAGCAGTTCTTC
CASSLDVGPTTKQFF
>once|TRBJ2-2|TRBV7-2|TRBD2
TGTGCCAGCAGCCGGCGGGGGGGATCCGCGAACACCGGGGAGCTGTTTTTT
CASSRRGGSANTGELFF
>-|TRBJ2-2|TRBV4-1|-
TGCGCCAGCAGCCCTCTCCCTAGGGGCAGTGCGAACACCGGGGAGCTGTTTTTT
CASSPLPRGSANTGELFF
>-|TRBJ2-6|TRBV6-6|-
TGTGCCAGCAGTTGGGGTGGGGCCAACGTCCTGACTTTC
CASSWGGANVLTF
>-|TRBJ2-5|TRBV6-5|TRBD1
TGTGCCAGCAGTTACTCTTCGGGACAGTGGGGGGAGACCCAGTACTTC
CASSYSSGQWGETQYF
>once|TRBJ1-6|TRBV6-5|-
TGTGCCAGTCGTTTGAGGGGAAATAATTCACCCCTCCACTTT
CASRLRGNNSPLHF
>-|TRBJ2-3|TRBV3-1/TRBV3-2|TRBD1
TGTGCCAGCAGCCAAGATGGGGCGTCAGGGGGTTCAGATACGCAGTATTTT
CASSQDGASGGSDTQYF
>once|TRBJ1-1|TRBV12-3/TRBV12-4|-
TGTGCCAGCAGTTTCGGAACGAACACTGAAGCTTTCTTT
CASSFGTNTEAFF
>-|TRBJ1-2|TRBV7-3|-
TGTGCCAGCAGCTTAACACCCACAACCTATGGCTACACCTTC
CASSLTPTTYGYTF
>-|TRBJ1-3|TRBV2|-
TGTGCCAGCAGCGCGGGACGGCCTAGCTCTGGAAACACCATATATTTT
CASSAGRPSSGNTIYF
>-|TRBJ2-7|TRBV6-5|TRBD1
TGTGCCAGCAGAACGGGGACAGGGACCCACGAGCAGTACTTC
CASRTGTGTHEQYF
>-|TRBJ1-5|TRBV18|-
TGTGCCAGCTCACCAGGGCCCCGAGACATCAATCAGCCCCAGCATTTT
CASSPGPRDINQPQHF
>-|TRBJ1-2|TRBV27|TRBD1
TGTGCCAGCAGGAAGACAGGGGCCCACAGCTACACCTTC
CASRKTGAHSYTF
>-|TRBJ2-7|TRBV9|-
TGTGCCAGCAGCGTAGAGGATACGCAACCCCCCTACGAGCAGTACTTC
CASSVEDTQPPYEQYF
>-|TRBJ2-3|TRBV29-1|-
TGCAGCGCTCGGGACGCCTCGAATACGCAGTATTTT
CSARDASNTQYF
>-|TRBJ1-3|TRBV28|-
TGTGCCAGCAGATCCCCGGGCCCGGGAAACACCATATATTTT
CASRSPGPGNTIYF
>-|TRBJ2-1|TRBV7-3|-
TGTGCCAGCAGCTTAACCCTACTAGGGAATGAGCAGTTCTTC
CASSLTLLGNEQFF
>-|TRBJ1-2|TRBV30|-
TGTGCCTGGAGTGACGAACAGGCGGCGTTGTATGGCTACACCTTC
CAWSDEQAALYGYTF
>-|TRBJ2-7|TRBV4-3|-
TGCGCCAGCAGCCAAGCCGAGGGGGGCCCTCCCTACGAGCAGTACTTC
CASSQAEGGPPYEQYF
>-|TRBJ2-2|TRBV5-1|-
TGCGCCAGCAGCTTGAGGCCCGGGGATACGAACACCGGGGAGCTGTTTTTT
CASSLRPGDTNTGELFF
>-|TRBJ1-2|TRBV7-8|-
TGTGCCAGCAGCTCCGCTTTGACGGTTGGCTATGGCTACACCTTC
CASSSALTVGYGYTF
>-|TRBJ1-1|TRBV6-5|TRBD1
TGTGCCAGCAGTTACGACAGGGTCACTGAAGCTTTCTTT
CASSYDRVTEAFF
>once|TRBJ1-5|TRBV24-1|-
TGTGCCACCAGTGACTCCGGGACGGAGGGCAATCAGCCCCAGCATTTT
CATSDSGTEGNQPQHF
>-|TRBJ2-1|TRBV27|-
TGTGCCAGCAGTCCACATGAGACTACCTCCAGTGAGCAGTTCTTC
CASSPHETTSSEQFF
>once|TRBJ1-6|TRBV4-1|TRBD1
TGCGCCAGCAGCAACCGGGACAGGGAGGATAATTCACCCCTCCACTTT
CASSNRDREDNSPLHF
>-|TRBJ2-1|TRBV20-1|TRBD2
TGCAGTGCTAGTAGCGGGGAGAGCTCCTACAATGAGCAGTTCTTC
CSASSGESSYNEQFF
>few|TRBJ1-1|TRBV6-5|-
TGTGCCAGTCGCCGGGGGAAACTCACTGAAGCTTTCTTT
CASRRGKLTEAFF
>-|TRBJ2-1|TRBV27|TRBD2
TGTGCCAGCAGTGGACCGGGACTAGCGGAGTCCTACAATGAGCAGTTCTTC
CASSGPGLAESYNEQFF
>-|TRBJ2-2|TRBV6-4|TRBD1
TGTGCCAGCAGAGGACAGGGTATCGGGGAGCTGTTTTTT
CASRGQGIGELFF
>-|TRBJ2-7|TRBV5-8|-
TGTGCCAGCAGCTCCCCGGACGTCTCCTACGAGCAGTACTTC
CASSSPDVSYEQYF
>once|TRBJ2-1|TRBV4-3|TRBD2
TGCGCCAGCAGCCTCCGGGGGGATAATGAGCAGTTCTTC
CASSLRGDNEQFF
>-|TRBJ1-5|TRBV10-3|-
TGTGCCATCAGTGAGTCGAGGGGGGCCTACAATCAGCCCCAGCATTTT
CAISESRGAYNQPQHF
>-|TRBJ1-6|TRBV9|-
TGTGCCAGCAGCGTCGACAGCTCCTATAATTCACCCCTCCACTTT
CASSVDSSYNSPLHF
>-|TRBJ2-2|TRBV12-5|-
TGTGCTAGTGGCGGCTCGGGGGCCCTCGGAGGGGAGCTGTTTTTT
CASGGSGALGGELFF
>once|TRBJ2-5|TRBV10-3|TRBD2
TGTGCCATCAGTGAGTCGGGGGAAGGAAGCGGGAAAGAGACCCAGTACTTC
CAISESGEGSGKETQYF
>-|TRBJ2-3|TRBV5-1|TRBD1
TGCGCCAGCAGCTTGGCCCAGGGGGTTAGCACAGATACGCAGTATTTT
CASSLAQGVSTDTQYF
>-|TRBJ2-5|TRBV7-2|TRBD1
TGTGCCAGCAGCTCGGACAGGGGCCCAGGGGCCCAGTACTTC
CASSSDRGPGAQYF
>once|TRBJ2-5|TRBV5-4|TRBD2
TGTGCCAGCAGCTTGGGTAGCGGGGGGACGGAGACCCAGTACTTC
CASSLGSGGTETQYF
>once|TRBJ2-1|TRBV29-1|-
TGCAGCGTTGACCCCTCGAGGGGTGGCAATGAGCAGTTCTTC
CSVDPSRGGNEQFF
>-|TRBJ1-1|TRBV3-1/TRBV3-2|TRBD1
TGTGCCAGCAGCCAGGACAGGGGGGGGATGAACACTGAAGCTTTCTTT
CASSQDRGGMNTEAFF
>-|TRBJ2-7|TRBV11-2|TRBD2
TGTGCCAGCAGCTTAGTGGGAGGGAAGGGCGAGCAGTACTTC
CASSLVGGKGEQYF
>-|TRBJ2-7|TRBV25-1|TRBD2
TGTGCCAGCAGTGACCCCCAACTAGCGGGAGTATCCAGCGAGCAGTACTTC
CASSDPQLAGVSSEQYF
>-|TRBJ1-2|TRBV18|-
TGTGCCAGCTCACCAACGGTATCTCGTGACTACTATGGCTACACCTTC
CASSPTVSRDYYGYTF
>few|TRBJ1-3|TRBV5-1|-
TGCGCCAGCAGCTTGGCGAGTATGGCCGAGAGCTCTGGAAACACCATATATTTT
CASSLASMAESSGNTIYF